The 17 T cell receptor beta chains given below trace back to one sample, sequenced in a study of CD8 T cells in ankylosing spondylitis (dated by TCRdb to 2017 to 2019). Library preparation was by 5' RACE. The listed sequencing device is Illumina HiSeq 2500. TCRdb redid the processing of the public reads, applying fastp at Q25 and MiXCR, and retained in-frame beta chains. Rows are combined by CDR3 protein, so each entry shows the most common genes and DNA. Across this sample there are approximately 90,000 distinct CDR3 sequences, with about 8.3% seen only once. 9.9% of the sample is taken by the ten largest. The specimen sequenced was blood, either unsorted or a sorted T cell fraction (not recorded which). Every receptor here comes from a male donor with ankylosing spondylitis or in good health (not recorded which).

This clonotype was found many times. The CDR3 DNA is TGTGCCAGCAGTTACGGAGGGGACACTGAAGCTTTCTTT. It is translated as CASSYGGDTEAFF. J is TRBJ1-1 and V is TRBV6-2 or TRBV6-3; maybe TRBD1 (5 bases). V was trimmed by 2 bases and J by 3 bases, leaving 7 bases between them. Germline CDR1 reads MNHEY; CDR2 reads SVGEGT. The CDR3 loop spans 13 amino acids.

This clonotype was seen ten or more times. The genes are TRBV7-9 and TRBJ2-1, with 9 bases lining up with TRBD2. Germline assignment: CDR1 SEHNR and CDR2 FQNEAQ (reference sequence). The ends lost 11 bases at V and 5 bases at J; junction bases unmatched: 7. The CDR3 runs 13 residues. The CDR3 sequence is CASRTSVNNEQFF. In DNA, the CDR3 is TGTGCCTCCAGGACTAGCGTTAACAATGAGCAGTTCTTC.

This clonotype occurred a few times. The chain recombines TRBV10-3 with TRBJ2-3, with D perhaps matching TRBD1 (6 bases). The CDR3 totals 15 residues. The germline V gene has CDR1 ENHRY and CDR2 SYGVKD. V was clipped by 4 bases and J by 3 bases, with 14 bases between them. This chain's CDR3 is CAISGGLGKTDTQYF. The CDR3 bases are TGTGCCATCAGTGGGGGGCTAGGGAAAACAGATACGCAGTATTTT.

This clonotype has a count of ten or more. This sequence joins TRBV4-1 and TRBJ2-2, with unresolved D. Trimming stripped 4 bases from V and 7 bases from J, with 16 bases between. The germline V gene has CDR1 MGHRA and CDR2 YSYEKL. This CDR3 has 15 amino acids. CDR3 protein: CASSRVSTTGGELFF. CDR3 DNA sequence: TGCGCCAGCAGCCGAGTGTCCACCACCGGCGGGGAGCTGTTTTTT.

In this sample, this clonotype turned up many times. The chain links TRBV20-1 to TRBJ2-2; 7 nucleotides match TRBD2. The CDR3 runs to 16 residues. The germline V gene has CDR1 DFQATT and CDR2 SNEGSKA (reference sequence). Trimming cost V 1 base and J 0 bases; bases outside gene matches: 5. CDR3 nucleotide sequence: TGCAGTGCTAGAGGTCGAACTAGCGCGAACACCGGGGAGCTGTTTTTT. It yields the protein CSARGRTSANTGELFF.

This clonotype showed up many times. The chain carries TRBV12-3 or TRBV12-4 and TRBJ1-1, with D uncertain. V lost 0 bases and J lost 3, with 14 bases in between. This CDR3 has 16 residues. The CDR3 DNA sequence: TGTGCCAGCAGTTTAGCTTTGGACTTAAGGGACACTGAAGCTTTCTTT. Its translation: CASSLALDLRDTEAFF.

The genes are TRBV5-5 and TRBJ2-5; 14 nucleotides match TRBD2. The trim removed 3 bases at V and 5 bases at J, leaving 6 bases unmatched. This CDR3 has 16 residues. Germline values: CDR1 SGHKS, CDR2 YYEKEE (reference sequence). The CDR3 protein is CASSSGTSGSGETQYF. The CDR3 DNA follows: TGTGCCAGCAGCTCTGGGACTAGCGGGAGTGGCGAGACCCAGTACTTC.

This clonotype came up many times. The chain joins TRBV20-1 to TRBJ2-7; weak D call: TRBD1 (6 bases). Trimming took 3 bases from V and 3 from J, leaving 15 bases between them. Germline V CDR1 and CDR2: DFQATT, SNEGSKA (reference sequence). This CDR3 comprises 14 residues. CDR3 protein: CSASGPQGNYEQYF. The CDR3 DNA sequence: TGCAGTGCTAGCGGACCACAGGGTAACTACGAGCAGTACTTC.

This clonotype was counted ten times or more. The V call is TRBV7-2, the J call TRBJ1-1; TRBD1 agrees at 7 bases. This CDR3 is built from 15 residues. The junction had 7 bases not matched to a gene; V was cut back by 1 base and J by 5 bases. CDR1 and CDR2 (germline): SGHTA, FQGNSA. DNA for the CDR3: TGTGCCAGCAGCTTAGAACCGACAGGGATAACTGAAGCTTTCTTT. This gives the protein CASSLEPTGITEAFF.

This clonotype has a count of ten or more. The J gene is TRBJ2-1, the V gene TRBV5-4; D perhaps matches TRBD2 (5 bases). The CDR3 contains 14 residues. V dropped 1 base and J dropped 6 bases, with 11 bases sitting between them. Germline lookup yields CDR1 SGHNT and CDR2 YYREEE (reference sequence). The CDR3, as DNA: TGTGCCAGCAGCTTGCGGAGGAGTGGCAATGAGCAGTTCTTC. Protein product: CASSLRRSGNEQFF.

The sample holds many counts of this clonotype. The CDR3 is CSAKSGGSNNEQFF. The CDR3 nucleotides are TGCAGTGCTAAGAGCGGGGGGTCGAACAATGAGCAGTTCTTC. The genes are TRBV20-1 and TRBJ2-1; 9 bases agree with TRBD2. The CDR3 has 14 residues. With 4 bases clipped from V and 5 bases from J, the junction kept 6 bases outside the gene matches. Germline V lookup: CDR1 DFQATT, CDR2 SNEGSKA (reference sequence).

CDR3 sequence (DNA): TGTGCCTGGAGCCGACGTCAAAATCAGCCCCAGCATTTT. Its protein product is CAWSRRQNQPQHF. This sequence joins TRBV30 and TRBJ1-5, with no clear D. The CDR3 runs to 13 residues. Germline loops: CDR1 GTSNPN, CDR2 SVGIG (reference sequence). Trimming cost V 3 bases and J 4 bases, with 10 bases left between them. Filled out from reference TRBV30 and TRBJ1-5, the complete variable domain reads SQTIHQWPATLVQPVGSPLSLECTVEGTSNPNLYWYRQAAGRGLQLLFYSVGIGQISSEVPQNLSASRPQDRQFILSSKKLLLSDSGFYLCAWSRRQNQPQHFGDGTRLSIL.

The table lists this clonotype with a few counts. This chain links TRBV9 with TRBJ2-1, with D maybe TRBD2 (5 bases). The V gene's germline CDR1 is SGDLS and CDR2 YYNGEE. V was clipped by 0 bases and J by 5 bases, with 9 bases between them. The CDR3 is 14 residues long. CDR3 loop: CASSVVPGNNEQFF. In DNA form, the CDR3 reads TGTGCCAGCAGCGTAGTTCCGGGAAACAATGAGCAGTTCTTC.

The chain couples TRBV10-3 to TRBJ2-2; D possibly corresponds to TRBD2 (5 bases). Germline-derived CDR1 and CDR2 are ENHRY and SYGVKD. This CDR3 is 15 amino acids long. V was clipped by 4 bases and J by 6 bases, with 15 bases between them. CDR3 residues: CAISGRALASGELFF. CDR3 sequence (DNA): TGTGCCATCAGTGGCCGGGCTTTAGCGTCCGGGGAGCTGTTTTTT.

To note about this clonotype: One base away lies a much larger clone, so this may be a sequencing read error. The genes are TRBV6-5 and TRBJ2-5; D may be TRBD2 (6 bases). Per the germline V gene, CDR1 is MNHEY and CDR2 is SVGAGI. V was trimmed by 0 bases and J by 2 bases, leaving 10 bases between them. This CDR3 spans 15 amino acids. The CDR3 loop is CASSYSAGIQETQYF. The DNA of the CDR3 is TGTGCCAGCAGTTACTCGGCGGGGATACAAGAGACCCAGTACTTC.

This clonotype was detected many times. The chain recombines TRBV21-1 with TRBJ2-3; the table's TRBD2 call for D was not verified on the DNA. TRBV21-1 has pseudogene status. This CDR3 region has 14 residues. The DNA for the CDR3 is TGTGCCAGCAGCAATCTAGCGGGGACTGATACGCAGTATTTT. It is translated as CASSNLAGTDTQYF.

This clonotype has a count of ten or more. This sequence joins TRBV20-1 and TRBJ2-5; tentatively, D is TRBD2 (6 bases). Germline V gene sequence: CDR1 DFQATT, CDR2 SNEGSKA (reference sequence). This CDR3 contains 15 residues. The ends were cut back, 7 bases at V and 1 base at J, with 19 bases in the middle. The CDR3 here is CSVVDSGLGQETQYF. The CDR3 DNA reads as TGCAGTGTCGTAGACAGCGGGCTGGGCCAAGAGACCCAGTACTTC.